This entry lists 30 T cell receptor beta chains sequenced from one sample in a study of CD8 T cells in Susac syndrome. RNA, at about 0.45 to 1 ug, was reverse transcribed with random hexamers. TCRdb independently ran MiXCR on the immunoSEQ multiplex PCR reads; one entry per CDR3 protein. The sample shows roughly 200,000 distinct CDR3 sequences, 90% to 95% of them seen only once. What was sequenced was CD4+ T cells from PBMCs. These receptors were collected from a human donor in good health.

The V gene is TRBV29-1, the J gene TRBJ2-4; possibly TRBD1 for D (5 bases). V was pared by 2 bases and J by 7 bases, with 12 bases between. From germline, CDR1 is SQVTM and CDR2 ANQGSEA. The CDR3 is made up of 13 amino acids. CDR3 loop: CSVEPGSGNIQYF. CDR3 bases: TGCAGCGTTGAACCGGGCTCAGGGAACATTCAGTACTTC.

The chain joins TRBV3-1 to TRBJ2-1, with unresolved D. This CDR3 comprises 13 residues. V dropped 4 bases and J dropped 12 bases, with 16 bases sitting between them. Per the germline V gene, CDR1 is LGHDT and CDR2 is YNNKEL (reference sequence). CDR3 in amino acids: CASSRQPDPVQFF. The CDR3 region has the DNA TGTGCCAGCAGCCGCCAACCGGACCCTGTGCAGTTCTTC.

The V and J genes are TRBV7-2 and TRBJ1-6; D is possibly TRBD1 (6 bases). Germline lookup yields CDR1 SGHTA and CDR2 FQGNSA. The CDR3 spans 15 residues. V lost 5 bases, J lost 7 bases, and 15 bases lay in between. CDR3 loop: CASSVGLQGNSPLHF. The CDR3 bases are TGTGCCAGCAGCGTCGGACTTCAGGGGAATTCACCCCTCCACTTT.

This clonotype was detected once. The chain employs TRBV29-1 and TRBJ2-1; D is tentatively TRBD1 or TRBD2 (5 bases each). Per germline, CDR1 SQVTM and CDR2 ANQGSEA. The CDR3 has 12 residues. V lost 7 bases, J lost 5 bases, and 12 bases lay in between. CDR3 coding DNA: TGCAGCGCCGGGGACGGTGACAATGAGCAGTTCTTC. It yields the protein CSAGDGDNEQFF.

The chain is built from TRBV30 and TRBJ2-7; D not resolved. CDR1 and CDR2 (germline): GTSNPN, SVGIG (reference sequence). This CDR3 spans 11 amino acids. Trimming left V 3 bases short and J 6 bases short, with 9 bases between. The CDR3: CAWSRNSEQYV. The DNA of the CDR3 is TGTGCCTGGAGCCGTAATTCCGAGCAGTACGTC.

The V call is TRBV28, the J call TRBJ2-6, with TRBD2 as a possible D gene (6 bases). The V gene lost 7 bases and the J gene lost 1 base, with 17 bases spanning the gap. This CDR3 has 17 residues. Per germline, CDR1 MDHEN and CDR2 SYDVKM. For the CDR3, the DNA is TGTGCCAGCACCAACCCGGGACTGATTTCTGGGGCCAACGTCCTGACTTTC. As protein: CASTNPGLISGANVLTF.

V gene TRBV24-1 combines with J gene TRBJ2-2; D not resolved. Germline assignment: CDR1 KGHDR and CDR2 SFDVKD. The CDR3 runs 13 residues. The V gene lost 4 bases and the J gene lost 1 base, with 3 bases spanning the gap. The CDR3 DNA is TGTGCCACCAGTGAAGAGAACACCGGGGAGCTGTTTTTT. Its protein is CATSEENTGELFF.

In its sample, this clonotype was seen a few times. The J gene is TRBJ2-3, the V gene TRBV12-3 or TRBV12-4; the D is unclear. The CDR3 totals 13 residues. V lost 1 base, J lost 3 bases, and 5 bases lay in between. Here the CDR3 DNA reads TGTGCCAGCAGTTTAGTAAGGACAGATACGCAGTATTTT. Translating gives CASSLVRTDTQYF.

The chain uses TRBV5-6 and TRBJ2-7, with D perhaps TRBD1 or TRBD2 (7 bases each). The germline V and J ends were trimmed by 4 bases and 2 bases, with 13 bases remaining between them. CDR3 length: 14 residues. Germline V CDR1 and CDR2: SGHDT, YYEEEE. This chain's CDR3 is CASSRGDSPYEQYF. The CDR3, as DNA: TGTGCCAGCAGCCGGGGGGACAGCCCCTACGAGCAGTACTTC.

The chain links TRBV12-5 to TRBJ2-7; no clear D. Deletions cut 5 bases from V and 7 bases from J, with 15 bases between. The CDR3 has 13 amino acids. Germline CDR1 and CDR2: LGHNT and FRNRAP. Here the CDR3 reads CASGPNLAREQYF. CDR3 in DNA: TGTGCTAGTGGTCCGAACTTGGCAAGGGAGCAGTACTTC.

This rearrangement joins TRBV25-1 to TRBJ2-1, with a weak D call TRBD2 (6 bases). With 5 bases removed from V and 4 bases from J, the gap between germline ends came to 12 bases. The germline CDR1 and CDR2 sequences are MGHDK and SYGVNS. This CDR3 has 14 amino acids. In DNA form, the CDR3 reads TGTGCCAGCAGTCTTGCGGGGATTTACAATGAGCAGTTCTTC. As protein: CASSLAGIYNEQFF.

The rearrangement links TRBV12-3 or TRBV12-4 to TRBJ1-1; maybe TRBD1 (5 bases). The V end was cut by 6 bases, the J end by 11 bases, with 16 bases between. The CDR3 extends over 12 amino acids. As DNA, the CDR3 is TGTGCCAGCAGCCAACCCCAGGGTTCGGCTTTCTTT. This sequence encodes CASSQPQGSAFF.

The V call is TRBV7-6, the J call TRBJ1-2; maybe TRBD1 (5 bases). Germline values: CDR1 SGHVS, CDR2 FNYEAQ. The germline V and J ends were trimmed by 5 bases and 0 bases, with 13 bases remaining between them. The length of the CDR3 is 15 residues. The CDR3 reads CASSPAGRTNYGYTF. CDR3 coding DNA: TGTGCCAGCAGCCCCGCAGGGAGGACTAACTATGGCTACACCTTC.

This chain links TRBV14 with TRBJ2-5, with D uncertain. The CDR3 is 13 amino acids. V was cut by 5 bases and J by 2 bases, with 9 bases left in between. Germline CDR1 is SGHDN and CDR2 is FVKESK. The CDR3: CASSVTRQETQYF. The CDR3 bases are TGTGCCAGCAGCGTGACAAGGCAAGAGACCCAGTACTTC.

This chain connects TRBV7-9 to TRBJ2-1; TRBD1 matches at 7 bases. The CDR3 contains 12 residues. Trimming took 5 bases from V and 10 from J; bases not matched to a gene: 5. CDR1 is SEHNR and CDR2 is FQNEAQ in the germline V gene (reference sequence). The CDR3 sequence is CASSPTGVEQFF. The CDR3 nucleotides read TGTGCCAGCAGCCCAACAGGGGTAGAGCAGTTCTTC.

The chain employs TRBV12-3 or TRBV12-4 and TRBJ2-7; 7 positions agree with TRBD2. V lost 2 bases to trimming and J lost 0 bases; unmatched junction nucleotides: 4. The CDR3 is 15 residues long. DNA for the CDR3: TGTGCCAGCAGTTTACTAGCGGATGGCTCCTACGAGCAGTACTTC. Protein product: CASSLLADGSYEQYF.

For the CDR3, the DNA is TGCAGCGCCCCTCAATCAGGGTACTATGGCTACACCTTC. Protein sequence: CSAPQSGYYGYTF. The V and J genes are TRBV29-1 and TRBJ1-2, with TRBD1 as a possible D gene (5 bases). The CDR3 contains 13 residues. Trimming took 7 bases from V and 3 from J, leaving 15 bases between them. Germline V CDR1 and CDR2: SQVTM, ANQGSEA.

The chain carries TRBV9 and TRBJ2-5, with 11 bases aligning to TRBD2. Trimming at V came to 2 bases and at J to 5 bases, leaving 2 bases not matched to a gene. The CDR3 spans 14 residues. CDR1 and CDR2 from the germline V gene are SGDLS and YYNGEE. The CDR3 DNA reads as TGTGCCAGCAGCGTCACTAGCGGGAGTGAGACCCAGTACTTC. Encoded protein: CASSVTSGSETQYF.

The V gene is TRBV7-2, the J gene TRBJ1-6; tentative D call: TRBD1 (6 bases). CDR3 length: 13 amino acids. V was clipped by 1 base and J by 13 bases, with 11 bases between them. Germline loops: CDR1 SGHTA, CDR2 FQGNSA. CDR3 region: CASSLDGQFPLHF. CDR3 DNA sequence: TGTGCCAGCAGCTTAGACGGACAGTTTCCCCTCCACTTT.

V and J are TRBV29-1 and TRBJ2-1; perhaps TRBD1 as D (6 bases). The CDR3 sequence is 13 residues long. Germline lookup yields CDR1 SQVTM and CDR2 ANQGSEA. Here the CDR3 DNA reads TGCAGTGCTGCCCCAACAGGGCTGAACGAGCAGTTCTTC. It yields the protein CSAAPTGLNEQFF.

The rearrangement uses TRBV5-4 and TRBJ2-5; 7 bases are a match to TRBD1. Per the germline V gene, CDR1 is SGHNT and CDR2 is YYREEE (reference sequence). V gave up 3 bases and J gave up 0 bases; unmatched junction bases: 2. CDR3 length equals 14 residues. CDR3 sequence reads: CASSWDRYQETQYF. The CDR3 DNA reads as TGTGCCAGCAGCTGGGACAGATACCAAGAGACCCAGTACTTC.

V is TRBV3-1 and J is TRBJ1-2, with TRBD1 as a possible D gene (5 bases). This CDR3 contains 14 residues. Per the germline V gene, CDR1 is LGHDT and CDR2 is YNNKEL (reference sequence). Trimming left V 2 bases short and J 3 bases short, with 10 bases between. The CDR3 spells CASSQRGRYYGYTF. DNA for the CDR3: TGTGCCAGCAGCCAACGGGGGAGGTACTATGGCTACACCTTC.

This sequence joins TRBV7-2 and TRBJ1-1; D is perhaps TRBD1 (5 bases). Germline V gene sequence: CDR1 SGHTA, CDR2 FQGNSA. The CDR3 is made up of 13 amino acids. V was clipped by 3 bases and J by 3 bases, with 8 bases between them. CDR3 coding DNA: TGTGCCAGCAGCTTCCGCAGGGACACTGAAGCTTTCTTT. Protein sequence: CASSFRRDTEAFF.

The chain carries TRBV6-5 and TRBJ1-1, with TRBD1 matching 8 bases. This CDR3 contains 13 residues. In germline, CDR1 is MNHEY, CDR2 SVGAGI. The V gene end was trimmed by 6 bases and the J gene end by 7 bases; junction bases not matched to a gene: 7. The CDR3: CASSKSGTGEAFF. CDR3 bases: TGTGCCAGCAGCAAATCCGGGACAGGTGAAGCTTTCTTT.

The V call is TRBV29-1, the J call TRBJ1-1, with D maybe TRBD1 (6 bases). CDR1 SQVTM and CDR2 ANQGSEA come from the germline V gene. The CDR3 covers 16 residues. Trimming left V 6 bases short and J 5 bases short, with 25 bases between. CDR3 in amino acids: CSVQRTGATSMTEAFF. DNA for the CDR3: TGCAGCGTCCAACGGACGGGGGCGACCTCTATGACTGAAGCTTTCTTT.

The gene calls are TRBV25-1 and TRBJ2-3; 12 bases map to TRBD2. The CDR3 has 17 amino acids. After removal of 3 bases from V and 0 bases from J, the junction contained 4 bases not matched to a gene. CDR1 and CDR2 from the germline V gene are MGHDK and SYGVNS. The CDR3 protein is CASSDPLAGGSTDTQYF. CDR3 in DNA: TGTGCCAGCAGTGATCCGCTAGCGGGGGGGAGCACAGATACGCAGTATTTT.

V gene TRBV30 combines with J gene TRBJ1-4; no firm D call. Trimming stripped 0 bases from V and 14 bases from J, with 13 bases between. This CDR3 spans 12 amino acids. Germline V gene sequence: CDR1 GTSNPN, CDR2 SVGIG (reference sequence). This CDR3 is CAWSVGTVPLFF. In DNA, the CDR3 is TGTGCCTGGAGTGTGGGCACGGTGCCCCTGTTTTTT.

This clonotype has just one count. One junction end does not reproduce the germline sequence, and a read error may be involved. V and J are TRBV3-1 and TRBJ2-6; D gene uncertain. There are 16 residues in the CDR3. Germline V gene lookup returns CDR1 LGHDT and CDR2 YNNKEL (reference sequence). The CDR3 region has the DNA TGTGCCAACAGCCAAGATTTGGGATCTGGGGCCAACGTCCTGACTTTC. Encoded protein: CANSQDLGSGANVLTF. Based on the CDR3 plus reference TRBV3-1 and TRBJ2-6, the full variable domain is DTAVSQTPKYLVTQMGNDKSIKCEQNLGHDTMYWYKQDSKKFLKIMFSYNNKELIINETVPNRFSPKSPDKAHLNLHINSLELGDSAVYFCANSQDLGSGANVLTFGAGSRLTVL.

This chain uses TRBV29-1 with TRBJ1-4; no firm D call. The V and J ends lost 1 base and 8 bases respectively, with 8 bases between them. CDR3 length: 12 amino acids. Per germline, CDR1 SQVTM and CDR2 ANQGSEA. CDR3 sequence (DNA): TGCAGCGTTGAAGCGGCAGCCGAAAAACTGTTTTTT. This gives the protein CSVEAAAEKLFF.

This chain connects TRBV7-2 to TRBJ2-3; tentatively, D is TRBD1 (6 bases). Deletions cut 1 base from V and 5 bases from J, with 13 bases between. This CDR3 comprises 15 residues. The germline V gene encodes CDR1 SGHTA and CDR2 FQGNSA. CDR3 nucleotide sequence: TGTGCCAGCAGCTTAGTTGGACAGAGACAAGATACGCAGTATTTT. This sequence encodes CASSLVGQRQDTQYF.